A single sample gave rise to the 29 T cell receptor beta chains below, sequenced in a study of T cell responses to AZD1222 COVID-19 vaccine. Generated by immunoSEQ multiplex PCR, the TCRdb table keeps only in-frame clones and is missing some. Among about 170,000 clones listed, roughly 90% were seen once. The source was peripheral blood, collected on day 0 of AZD1222 vaccination. The receptors originated from an adult in good health.

The J gene is TRBJ2-2, the V gene TRBV5-4; TRBD1 might be the D (6 bases). There are 15 residues in the CDR3. With 3 bases removed from V and 3 bases from J, the gap between germline ends came to 12 bases. Germline V lookup: CDR1 SGHNT, CDR2 YYREEE (reference sequence). This chain's CDR3 is CASSSQGRYTGELFF. CDR3 in DNA: TGTGCCAGCAGCTCACAGGGTCGGTACACCGGGGAGCTGTTTTTT.

This chain links TRBV5-6 with TRBJ1-1; a possible D gene is TRBD1 (6 bases). The CDR3 is 15 amino acids. Germline CDR1 reads SGHDT; CDR2 reads YYEEEE. The V and J ends lost 1 base and 3 bases respectively, with 13 bases between them. The CDR3 DNA sequence: TGTGCCAGCAGCTTGACGGGACACCGCTACACTGAAGCTTTCTTT. Its protein is CASSLTGHRYTEAFF.

V usage is TRBV5-1 and J usage is TRBJ2-1, with D maybe TRBD2 (6 bases). The V gene lost 1 base and the J gene lost 10 bases, with 12 bases spanning the gap. The CDR3 spans 13 residues. The germline CDR1 and CDR2 sequences are SGHRS and YFSETQ. CDR3 sequence reads: CASSLLGGGEQFF. The CDR3 region has the DNA TGCGCCAGCAGCTTGTTGGGAGGCGGCGAGCAGTTCTTC.

The gene calls are TRBV19 and TRBJ2-3; D uncertain. V lost 5 bases to trimming and J lost 6 bases, with 6 bases between them. Germline-derived CDR1 and CDR2 are LNHDA and SQIVND (reference sequence). The CDR3 contains 11 residues. The CDR3: CASSFGDTQYF. As DNA, the CDR3 is TGTGCCAGTAGTTTTGGGGATACGCAGTATTTT.

V usage is TRBV5-4 and J usage is TRBJ1-2; perhaps TRBD1 as D (6 bases). The V gene's germline CDR1 is SGHNT and CDR2 YYREEE (reference sequence). The ends were cut back, 1 base at V and 4 bases at J, with 11 bases in the middle. This CDR3 region has 14 residues. DNA of the CDR3: TGTGCCAGCAGCTTGACAGGGACGATCTATGGCTACACCTTC. This sequence encodes CASSLTGTIYGYTF.

The rearrangement links TRBV19 to TRBJ1-5; D is uncertain. CDR1 is LNHDA and CDR2 is SQIVND in the germline V gene (reference sequence). Deletions cut 3 bases from V and 6 bases from J, with 15 bases between. The CDR3 length is 15 residues. CDR3 DNA: TGTGCCAGTAGTATCATCGGCAGGCCCTTTCAGCCCCAGCATTTT. Encoded protein: CASSIIGRPFQPQHF.

The rearrangement links TRBV24-1 to TRBJ2-1; a possible D gene is TRBD2 (5 bases). CDR1 and CDR2 (germline): KGHDR, SFDVKD. The CDR3 length is 16 residues. Trimming shortened V by 0 bases and J by 3 bases, and 11 bases separated the two germline ends. The CDR3 DNA reads as TGTGCCACCAGTGATTTGTTGCGGGCCCTCTACAATGAGCAGTTCTTC. Translated: CATSDLLRALYNEQFF.

The CDR3 protein is CASSAQAGTGKSYGYTF. The DNA of the CDR3 is TGTGCCAGCAGTGCCCAAGCCGGGACAGGGAAATCGTATGGCTACACCTTC. V gene TRBV27 combines with J gene TRBJ1-2, with 9 bases identical to TRBD1. Germline CDR1 is MNHEY and CDR2 is SMNVEV (reference sequence). The CDR3 runs to 17 residues. J gave up 5 bases and V 5 bases, and 15 bases lay outside the gene matches.

The CDR3 sequence: CASSLLDSYGYTF. The CDR3 bases are TGTGCCAGCAGCTTACTGGACAGCTATGGCTACACCTTC. This rearrangement joins TRBV7-8 to TRBJ1-2; tentatively, D is TRBD1 (6 bases). The CDR3 covers 13 residues. Trimming left V 2 bases short and J 4 bases short, with 8 bases between. Germline lookup yields CDR1 SGHVS and CDR2 FQNEAQ.

V usage is TRBV3-1 (or the pseudogene TRBV3-2) and J usage is TRBJ1-1, with 7 positions matching TRBD1. Per the germline V gene, CDR1 is LGHDT and CDR2 is YNNKEL (reference sequence). The junction had 9 bases not matched to a gene; V was cut back by 4 bases and J by 4 bases. This CDR3 has 15 residues. In DNA form, the CDR3 reads TGTGCCAGCAGCCCCCGGGACAGCCTGGGCACTGAAGCTTTCTTT. Translated: CASSPRDSLGTEAFF.

This rearrangement joins TRBV5-1 to TRBJ1-1, with unresolved D. The length of the CDR3 is 13 residues. Per the germline V gene, CDR1 is SGHRS and CDR2 is YFSETQ. V was clipped by 2 bases and J by 3 bases, with 8 bases between them. CDR3 amino acids: CASSFTTDTEAFF. Written as DNA, the CDR3 is TGCGCCAGCAGCTTTACGACGGACACTGAAGCTTTCTTT. Complete variable domain (other parts from reference TRBV5-1 and TRBJ1-1): KAGVTQTPRYLIKTRGQQVTLSCSPISGHRSVSWYQQTPGQGLQFLFEYFSETQRNKGNFPGRFSGRQFSNSRSEMNVSTLELGDSALYLCASSFTTDTEAFFGQGTRLTVV.

This CDR3 is CASRLRGEQYF. The CDR3 DNA sequence: TGTGCCAGCAGGTTGCGCGGCGAGCAGTACTTC. This chain links TRBV7-9 with TRBJ2-7; D not certain. Trimming left V 6 bases short and J 6 bases short, with 9 bases between. Germline assignment: CDR1 SEHNR and CDR2 FQNEAQ (reference sequence). This CDR3 is built from 11 residues.

V is TRBV4-2 and J is TRBJ1-2; 7 bases are shared with TRBD1. With V trimmed by 0 bases and J by 4 bases, 8 bases remained unmatched. Germline V gives CDR1 LGHNA, CDR2 YNFKEQ. This CDR3 is 16 amino acids long. CDR3 in DNA: TGTGCCAGCAGCCAAGAGACTCACAGGGGAGCCTATGGCTACACCTTC. Its protein is CASSQETHRGAYGYTF.

The genes are TRBV7-9 and TRBJ1-4; maybe TRBD1 (5 bases). Trimming took 5 bases from V and 7 from J, leaving 11 bases between them. The CDR3 is 13 residues long. Germline V gene lookup returns CDR1 SEHNR and CDR2 FQNEAQ (reference sequence). CDR3 nucleotides: TGTGCCAGCAGCCCCCGGAGGGGTGAAAAACTGTTTTTT. Residues: CASSPRRGEKLFF.

The chain recombines TRBV20-1 with TRBJ1-2, with 7 bases fitting TRBD1. CDR3 size: 16 residues. CDR1 and CDR2 from the germline V gene are DFQATT and SNEGSKA (reference sequence). The junction had 12 bases not matched to a gene; V was cut back by 3 bases and J by 2 bases. CDR3 sequence reads: CSASQSSDRRNYGYTF. The CDR3 DNA follows: TGCAGTGCTAGTCAGTCTTCGGACAGGAGAAACTATGGCTACACCTTC.

The J gene is TRBJ2-7, the V gene TRBV5-1, with 7 bases fitting TRBD1. Looked up from germline, CDR1 is SGHRS and CDR2 is YFSETQ. The CDR3 extends over 15 amino acids. With 2 bases clipped from V and 0 bases from J, the junction kept 5 bases outside the gene matches. The CDR3 spells CASSFGDRASYEQYF. The CDR3 nucleotides read TGCGCCAGCAGCTTTGGGGACAGAGCCTCCTACGAGCAGTACTTC.

The table lists this clone with a count of one. The V gene is TRBV6-5, the J gene TRBJ2-3; possibly TRBD2 for D (6 bases). CDR3 length: 13 residues. Per the germline V gene, CDR1 is MNHEY and CDR2 is SVGAGI. V dropped 8 bases and J dropped 0 bases, with 9 bases sitting between them. The CDR3 spells CASLAGSTDTQYF. The CDR3 DNA follows: TGTGCCAGCTTGGCGGGGAGCACAGATACGCAGTATTTT.

The chain is built from TRBV11-2 and TRBJ1-4; the D is unclear. Per germline, CDR1 SGHAT and CDR2 FQNNGV. The CDR3 is 14 amino acids. V was pared by 5 bases and J by 6 bases, with 13 bases between. As DNA, the CDR3 is TGTGCCAGCAGCCCCACAGTAGTGGATGAAAAACTGTTTTTT. It translates to CASSPTVVDEKLFF.

The V and J genes are TRBV12-3 or TRBV12-4 and TRBJ2-7; TRBD1 matches at 7 bases. The V segment lost 7 bases and the J segment 9 bases; nucleotides outside the gene matches: 12. The CDR3 has 13 residues. The CDR3 sequence: CASTPADRVSQYF. DNA of the CDR3: TGTGCCAGCACCCCAGCCGACAGGGTGTCGCAGTACTTC.

CDR3 coding DNA: TGTGCCAGTGGCACCTTAAGACAGGACTATGGCTACACCTTC. Amino acids: CASGTLRQDYGYTF. The chain uses TRBV19 and TRBJ1-2, with a possible D match to TRBD1 (6 bases). This CDR3 is built from 14 residues. Germline V lookup: CDR1 LNHDA, CDR2 SQIVND (reference sequence). V lost 8 bases to trimming and J lost 3 bases, with 16 bases between them.

This clone was counted a few times. The CDR3 sequence is CASSYSGKDGELFF. The CDR3 DNA reads as TGTGCCAGCAGCTATAGCGGGAAAGATGGGGAGCTGTTTTTT. The chain couples TRBV13 to TRBJ2-2, with TRBD2 identical over 8 bases. Unmatched junction bases numbered 6, after V lost 4 bases and J lost 8 bases. The CDR3 runs to 14 residues. Germline-derived CDR1 and CDR2 are PRHDT and FYEKMQ (reference sequence).

This clone has just a few counts. The chain couples TRBV3-1 (or the pseudogene TRBV3-2) to TRBJ1-3, with D maybe TRBD1 (5 bases). The germline V gene encodes CDR1 LGHDT and CDR2 YNNKEL (reference sequence). The CDR3 is 15 residues long. Trimming shortened V by 5 bases and J by 2 bases, and 13 bases separated the two germline ends. In nucleotides, the CDR3 is TGTGCCAGCAGCAGGTCCGGGGGAACTGGAAACACCATATATTTT. Its protein is CASSRSGGTGNTIYF.

This clone was seen a single time. The genes are TRBV11-2 and TRBJ2-5; 7 nucleotides line up with TRBD2. CDR1 and CDR2 from the germline V gene are SGHAT and FQNNGV. Germline trimming cut 3 bases from V and 5 bases from J; bases unmatched to any gene: 3. The CDR3 loop spans 13 amino acids. DNA of the CDR3: TGTGCCAGCAGCTTGGGAGGGACGGAGACCCAGTACTTC. This sequence encodes CASSLGGTETQYF. Based on the CDR3 plus reference TRBV11-2 and TRBJ2-5, the full variable domain is EAGVAQSPRYKIIEKRQSVAFWCNPISGHATLYWYQQILGQGPKLLIQFQNNGVVDDSQLPKDRFSAERLKGVDSTLKIQPAKLEDSAVYLCASSLGGTETQYFGPGTRLLVL.

The chain uses TRBV5-4 and TRBJ2-7, with 8 bases lining up with TRBD2. The CDR3 contains 16 residues. The V segment lost 2 bases and the J segment 0 bases; nucleotides outside the gene matches: 7. CDR1 SGHNT and CDR2 YYREEE come from the germline V gene (reference sequence). CDR3 DNA sequence: TGTGCCAGCAGCTTAGTTCTAGCGGGCCCCTCCTACGAGCAGTACTTC. It encodes CASSLVLAGPSYEQYF.

CDR3 DNA sequence: TGTGCCAGCAGCGTCCGGGAGACTAGAGCCTACGAGCAGTACTTC. This translates into CASSVRETRAYEQYF. The V gene is TRBV7-8, the J gene TRBJ2-7; possible D gene TRBD2, 6 bases. The V gene lost 5 bases and the J gene lost 2 bases, with 16 bases spanning the gap. Per the germline V gene, CDR1 is SGHVS and CDR2 is FQNEAQ. The length of the CDR3 is 15 residues.

The chain combines TRBV27 with TRBJ2-1; TRBD1 aligns across 7 bases. From germline, CDR1 is MNHEY and CDR2 SMNVEV (reference sequence). J gave up 3 bases and V 6 bases, and 8 bases lay outside the gene matches. The CDR3 totals 15 residues. CDR3: CASRRGAGGYNEQFF. CDR3 in DNA: TGTGCCAGCAGGAGAGGGGCAGGGGGCTACAATGAGCAGTTCTTC.

The chain combines TRBV5-1 with TRBJ1-4; the D gene is possibly TRBD1 (6 bases). This CDR3 comprises 13 residues. Germline CDR1 is SGHRS and CDR2 is YFSETQ. V gave up 7 bases and J gave up 6 bases, with 13 bases separating them. This chain's CDR3 is CASRDKVDEKLFF. CDR3 coding DNA: TGCGCCAGCCGGGACAAAGTAGATGAAAAACTGTTTTTT.

The rearrangement joins TRBV7-8 to TRBJ1-1; D perhaps matches TRBD1 (6 bases). The V end lost 2 bases, the J end lost 0 bases, and 16 bases lay between the germline ends. Germline V lookup: CDR1 SGHVS, CDR2 FQNEAQ. CDR3 length: 17 amino acids. The CDR3 is CASSLQGSRWLNTEAFF. The CDR3 DNA reads TGTGCCAGCAGCTTACAGGGGTCAAGATGGTTGAACACTGAAGCTTTCTTT.

This sequence joins TRBV24-1 and TRBJ2-2, with no clear D. Germline assignment: CDR1 KGHDR and CDR2 SFDVKD. V dropped 4 bases and J dropped 5 bases, with 4 bases sitting between them. CDR3 length: 12 residues. CDR3 DNA sequence: TGTGCCACCAGTGAAAGGACCGGGGAGCTGTTTTTT. This codes for CATSERTGELFF.